The 2 T cell receptor beta chains below come from one sample, sequenced in a study of identifying expanded T cells in peripheral blood. Only in-frame clones appear in the TCRdb table, and some are missing; sequencing was by immunoSEQ multiplex PCR. The sample consists of approximately 120,000 clones, 84% of them appearing once. The sequenced sample consisted of blood. Every receptor here comes from a person aged 18-70 years in good health.

This chain links TRBV7-2 with TRBJ2-5; a possible D gene is TRBD2 (6 bases). The CDR3 is 15 residues long. With 5 bases removed from V and 4 bases from J, the gap between germline ends came to 17 bases. The germline gives CDR1 SGHTA, CDR2 FQGNSA. In DNA form, the CDR3 reads TGTGCCAGCAGCAGATTTGGGCGGGGAGTAGAGACCCAGTACTTC. The encoded protein is CASSRFGRGVETQYF.

This clone was seen only a few times. The CDR3 region has the DNA TGTGCCAGTACTCCCGGGGGTACCTATCAGCCCCAGCATTTT. It is translated as CASTPGGTYQPQHF. This sequence joins TRBV19 and TRBJ1-5; maybe TRBD1 (5 bases). This CDR3 spans 14 amino acids. V was clipped by 7 bases and J by 5 bases, with 15 bases between them. Germline V gives CDR1 LNHDA, CDR2 SQIVND (reference sequence). The entire variable domain, with the rest obtained from reference TRBV19 and TRBJ1-5, is as follows: DGGITQSPKYLFRKEGQNVTLSCEQNLNHDAMYWYRQDPGQGLRLIYYSQIVNDFQKGDIAEGYSVSREKKESFPLTVTSAQKNPTAFYLCASTPGGTYQPQHFGDGTRLSIL.